This T cell receptor (beta chain) was identified in a study of control samples from healthy donors and cancer patients. For this clone: One end of the junction is discordant with germline, which a read error may explain.

CDR1 is SGHAT and CDR2 is FQNNGV in the germline V gene. The CDR3 has 17 residues. Profiled with immunoSEQ multiplex PCR; TCRdb holds only in-frame clones, not every one. The sample totals approximately 190,000 clones. This receptor was identified in a young woman in good health. V and J are TRBV11-2 and TRBJ2-3, with TRBD2 matching 9 bases. Sequenced material: blood. The CDR3 DNA is TGTGCCAGCAGCTCCGGAAATTCCGGGACTAGCAGAGATACGCAGTATTTT. Its protein product is CASSSGNSGTSRDTQYF.